This T cell receptor beta chain is from a study of T cell responses to AZD1222 COVID-19 vaccine. Study-level points and caveats: Just five to seven AZD1222 recipients tested seropositive at baseline. Mostly white British, mostly female donors; authors suggested clonal diversity may be underestimated. Of spike-specific TCRs, nearly half reportedly target regions left unmutated in variants.

Comment on this clone: Its specificity is not known.

The germline V and J ends were trimmed by 7 bases and 6 bases, with 17 bases remaining between them. The CDR3 is 14 amino acids. Germline V lookup: CDR1 SGHTA, CDR2 FQGNSA. Here immunoSEQ multiplex PCR was the method, and the copy in TCRdb shows in-frame clones only, minus some. The sample has 160,000 or so clones, 80% to 95% seen once. This chain connects TRBV7-2 to TRBJ2-3; either TRBD1 or TRBD2 may supply D (5 bases each). This receptor was identified in an adult in good health. Sequencing used peripheral blood, obtained on day 0 of AZD1222 vaccination. The CDR3 region has the DNA TGTGCCAGCACCCTGAAGGGGAGTTTGGATACGCAGTATTTT. As protein: CASTLKGSLDTQYF.